A single sample is the source of the 32 T cell receptor beta chains below, sequenced in a study of OX40 agonist ivuxolimab in advanced cancers. Clones were read by immunoSEQ multiplex PCR, and TCRdb kept only the in-frame ones, dropping some. The sample includes 60,000 to 70,000 clones, nearly 90% of them seen just once. The sequencing used CD4+ or CD8+ T cells sorted from blood, collected in a trial of the OX40 agonist ivuxolimab. These receptors were taken from an adult with an advanced solid tumor such as melanoma, head and neck, liver or kidney cancer.

The chain uses TRBV10-3 and TRBJ2-1, with a weak D call TRBD1 (6 bases). The CDR3 length is 16 residues. Trimming removed 10 bases at V and 0 bases at J, with 19 bases between. The germline V gene has CDR1 ENHRY and CDR2 SYGVKD. The CDR3 DNA follows: TGTGCCACTGGGGGCATCATGGCGGTCTCCTACAATGAGCAGTTCTTC. It yields the protein CATGGIMAVSYNEQFF.

The genes are TRBV27 and TRBJ1-1, with unresolved D. V dropped 3 bases and J dropped 5 bases, with 16 bases sitting between them. The CDR3 loop spans 15 amino acids. The germline V gene encodes CDR1 MNHEY and CDR2 SMNVEV (reference sequence). CDR3 nucleotides: TGTGCCAGCAGTTTTGTCCAAGCAACCCTAACTGAAGCTTTCTTT. It translates to CASSFVQATLTEAFF.

This clone was detected a few times. The rearrangement links TRBV19 to TRBJ1-5; D unclear. The germline gives CDR1 LNHDA, CDR2 SQIVND (reference sequence). V lost 6 bases and J 2 bases, leaving 14 bases between the germline ends. The CDR3 sequence is 15 residues long. Written as DNA, the CDR3 is TGTGCCAGTAGCTTTTCCGGGATTCGCAATCAGCCCCAGCATTTT. Amino acid sequence: CASSFSGIRNQPQHF.

V is TRBV7-9 and J is TRBJ2-3, with a possible D match to TRBD1 (6 bases). V was pared by 5 bases and J by 0 bases, with 24 bases between. This CDR3 region has 19 residues. Germline values: CDR1 SEHNR, CDR2 FQNEAQ (reference sequence). The CDR3: CASSPHRGGLGLSTDTQYF. The CDR3 DNA sequence: TGTGCCAGCAGCCCACACAGAGGGGGTTTGGGGCTCAGCACAGATACGCAGTATTTT.

The chain combines TRBV4-1 with TRBJ1-1; D not resolved. Germline CDR1 reads MGHRA; CDR2 reads YSYEKL. CDR3 length: 17 residues. V dropped 4 bases and J dropped 2 bases, with 20 bases sitting between them. The CDR3 nucleotides read TGCGCCAGCAGCCCCCGAATCCCTGGGCAAGTCAACACTGAAGCTTTCTTT. The encoded protein is CASSPRIPGQVNTEAFF.

The rearrangement uses TRBV19 and TRBJ2-1, with 14 bases that match TRBD2. J was trimmed by 7 bases and V by 8 bases; bases with no gene match: 4. The germline V gene encodes CDR1 LNHDA and CDR2 SQIVND (reference sequence). The CDR3 sequence is 14 residues long. The CDR3 coding sequence is TGTGCCAGTGGGACTAGCGGGAGATTTAATGAGCAGTTCTTC. It translates to CASGTSGRFNEQFF.

By share, this clone counts as medium-sized. The chain uses TRBV6-1 and TRBJ2-7; D ambiguous. V dropped 10 bases and J dropped 1 base, with 11 bases sitting between them. The CDR3 length is 12 residues. Germline V CDR1 and CDR2: MNHNS, SASEGT. CDR3 DNA: TGTGCCAACGGCCGTGAGTCCTACGAGCAGTACTTC. It codes for CANGRESYEQYF.

The CDR3 reads CASLGQGDHEQYF. The CDR3 nucleotides are TGTGCCAGCTTGGGACAGGGTGACCACGAGCAGTACTTC. V usage is TRBV6-1 and J usage is TRBJ2-7; the match to TRBD1 covers 9 bases. The germline V gene has CDR1 MNHNS and CDR2 SASEGT. V lost 8 bases to trimming and J lost 5 bases; unmatched junction nucleotides: 7. The CDR3 consists of 13 residues.

DNA for the CDR3: TGTGCCAGCAGTGAGGACCCCTTGGCGGCCCAGTACTTC. This translates into CASSEDPLAAQYF. The chain is built from TRBV6-1 and TRBJ2-5; D is ambiguous. The CDR3 sequence is 13 residues long. The germline V and J ends were trimmed by 3 bases and 9 bases, with 14 bases remaining between them. Germline V lookup: CDR1 MNHNS, CDR2 SASEGT.

The J gene is TRBJ2-5, the V gene TRBV7-2; 8 nucleotides agree with TRBD1. The CDR3 spans 15 residues. CDR1 SGHTA and CDR2 FQGNSA come from the germline V gene. J lost 5 bases, V lost 5 bases, and 10 bases had no gene match. The CDR3 DNA sequence: TGTGCCAGCAGCGGGGCTCCAGGGGGCGCCGAGACCCAGTACTTC. Amino acids: CASSGAPGGAETQYF.

This clone appeared a single time. The chain recombines TRBV6-6 with TRBJ2-5, with D hard to call. Germline V gene sequence: CDR1 MNHNY, CDR2 SVGAGI (reference sequence). The V gene lost 0 bases and the J gene lost 4 bases, with 9 bases spanning the gap. This CDR3 region has 14 residues. The CDR3 coding sequence is TGTGCCAGCAGTTACTCAATTATAAGAGAGACCCAGTACTTC. Its protein product is CASSYSIIRETQYF.

The chain employs TRBV28 and TRBJ2-7; possibly TRBD2 for D (6 bases). The V end was cut by 5 bases, the J end by 2 bases, with 16 bases between. CDR3 length equals 15 residues. The germline V gene encodes CDR1 MDHEN and CDR2 SYDVKM. The CDR3 DNA reads TGTGCCAGCAGTCCCTCGAGCGGGTTCACCTACGAGCAGTACTTC. This translates into CASSPSSGFTYEQYF.

V and J are TRBV27 and TRBJ2-3; 11 positions match TRBD2. Germline V lookup: CDR1 MNHEY, CDR2 SMNVEV (reference sequence). After removal of 5 bases from V and 6 bases from J, the junction contained 4 bases not matched to a gene. The CDR3 spans 14 residues. The CDR3 coding sequence is TGTGCCAGCAGTGGGGGACTAGCGGTGGATACGCAGTATTTT. Protein product: CASSGGLAVDTQYF.

The V and J genes are TRBV2 and TRBJ1-2, with 10 positions matching TRBD1. In germline, CDR1 is SNHLY, CDR2 FYNNEI. V lost 10 bases and J lost 6; bases outside the gene matches: 5. The CDR3 is made up of 12 amino acids. This chain's CDR3 is CANRQGANGYTF. For the CDR3, the DNA is TGTGCCAACAGACAGGGGGCCAATGGCTACACCTTC.

The rearrangement joins TRBV2 to TRBJ2-7; no definite D call. The CDR3 is made up of 12 amino acids. Trimming took off 7 bases at V and 3 bases at J, with 10 bases between the two ends. Germline V gene data show CDR1 as SNHLY and CDR2 as FYNNEI. The CDR3 spells CASIVNLYEQYF. The DNA for the CDR3 is TGTGCCAGCATTGTCAATCTCTACGAGCAGTACTTC.

J is TRBJ2-1 and V is TRBV27; D is ambiguous. In germline, CDR1 is MNHEY, CDR2 SMNVEV (reference sequence). The CDR3 has 14 amino acids. Trimming left V 3 bases short and J 8 bases short, with 14 bases between. In DNA form, the CDR3 reads TGTGCCAGCAGTTTTCTATCTCTTGCCCATGAGCAGTTCTTC. Protein: CASSFLSLAHEQFF.

The V gene is TRBV27, the J gene TRBJ2-1; D ambiguous. V was trimmed by 5 bases and J by 3 bases, leaving 8 bases between them. This CDR3 has 13 amino acids. The germline V gene has CDR1 MNHEY and CDR2 SMNVEV (reference sequence). This CDR3 is CASSLAYYNEQFF. The CDR3 DNA follows: TGTGCCAGCAGTCTTGCCTACTACAATGAGCAGTTCTTC.

A single count supports this clone. The chain is built from TRBV6-6 and TRBJ2-7; possibly TRBD2 for D (5 bases). Germline V gene data show CDR1 as MNHNY and CDR2 as SVGAGI (reference sequence). V lost 8 bases, J lost 6 bases, and 20 bases lay in between. CDR3 size: 14 residues. CDR3 in amino acids: CASSIQDWGVEQYF. The DNA of the CDR3 is TGTGCCAGCTCCATCCAGGACTGGGGAGTCGAGCAGTACTTC.

Points on this clone: At one of its ends the junction is not consistent with the germline gene, which may arise from a read error. This chain uses TRBV13 with TRBJ1-6; TRBD1 might be the D (5 bases). Germline V gives CDR1 PRHDT, CDR2 FYEKMQ (reference sequence). The CDR3 is 13 residues long. CDR3 sequence: CARRAGGVSPLHF. Here the CDR3 DNA reads TGTGCCCGCAGGGCGGGGGGGGTTTCACCCCTCCACTTT.

This clone was seen just once. V usage is TRBV19 and J usage is TRBJ2-1; 10 nucleotides match TRBD2. This CDR3 is 15 amino acids long. Germline values: CDR1 LNHDA, CDR2 SQIVND (reference sequence). With 3 bases clipped from V and 3 bases from J, the junction kept 2 bases outside the gene matches. CDR3 region: CASSIGTSDYNEQFF. The CDR3 region has the DNA TGTGCCAGTAGTATCGGGACTAGCGACTACAATGAGCAGTTCTTC.

This rearrangement joins TRBV10-3 to TRBJ2-7; D gene ambiguous. With 3 bases removed from V and 4 bases from J, the gap between germline ends came to 7 bases. This CDR3 spans 12 amino acids. Looked up from germline, CDR1 is ENHRY and CDR2 is SYGVKD. The CDR3 loop is CAISDPNYEQYF. CDR3 nucleotides: TGTGCCATCAGTGACCCTAATTACGAGCAGTACTTC.

The CDR3 DNA is TGTGCCAGCAGTTTAGGGCAGGGAGCTCTGGTCATTCAGTACTTC. Translating it yields CASSLGQGALVIQYF. The chain carries TRBV28 and TRBJ2-4; D possibly matches TRBD1 or TRBD2 (5 bases each). Germline values: CDR1 MDHEN, CDR2 SYDVKM. V lost 2 bases to trimming and J lost 9 bases, with 17 bases between them. This CDR3 contains 15 residues.

This clone was observed once. This sequence joins TRBV13 and TRBJ2-3; D unclear. The germline V gene encodes CDR1 PRHDT and CDR2 FYEKMQ (reference sequence). Trimming left V 2 bases short and J 0 bases short, with 0 bases between. CDR3 length equals 12 residues. Written as DNA, the CDR3 is TGTGCCAGCAGCTTAAGCACAGATACGCAGTATTTT. Its translation: CASSLSTDTQYF.

In the case of this clone: This CDR3 is also generated by other DNA sequences in the sample. The chain carries TRBV9 and TRBJ2-5; 8 positions match TRBD2. J was trimmed by 5 bases and V by 0 bases; bases with no gene match: 3. The CDR3 spans 14 residues. The V gene's germline CDR1 is SGDLS and CDR2 YYNGEE. In nucleotides, the CDR3 is TGTGCCAGCAGCGTAGCGGGGGGGGTCGAGACCCAGTACTTC. It codes for CASSVAGGVETQYF.

The chain combines TRBV27 with TRBJ2-1; TRBD2 aligns across 8 bases. Per germline, CDR1 MNHEY and CDR2 SMNVEV (reference sequence). The junction had 8 bases not matched to a gene; V was cut back by 2 bases and J by 8 bases. The CDR3 has 15 amino acids. The CDR3: CASSLGAGASHEQFF. The DNA for the CDR3 is TGTGCCAGCAGTTTAGGAGCGGGAGCTTCCCATGAGCAGTTCTTC.

The V gene is TRBV27, the J gene TRBJ2-1; the D call may be TRBD1 or TRBD2 (5 bases each). The V gene's germline CDR1 is MNHEY and CDR2 SMNVEV (reference sequence). Trimming shortened V by 4 bases and J by 0 bases, and 7 bases separated the two germline ends. The CDR3 spans 14 residues. CDR3 sequence (DNA): TGTGCCAGCAGTTGGGGGAGCTCCTACAATGAGCAGTTCTTC. Amino acid sequence: CASSWGSSYNEQFF.

For the CDR3, the DNA is TGTGCCAGCAGTGACGGGACTGTCGCGGGAGAAGATACGCAGTATTTT. Protein sequence: CASSDGTVAGEDTQYF. The chain links TRBV2 to TRBJ2-3; 7 bases agree with TRBD2. The CDR3 length is 16 residues. Germline V gene sequence: CDR1 SNHLY, CDR2 FYNNEI. Trimming cost V 3 bases and J 5 bases; bases outside gene matches: 11.

Here the CDR3 reads CASSPSSVTSGMDEQYF. Written as DNA, the CDR3 is TGTGCCAGCAGTCCGAGCAGCGTGACTAGCGGGATGGACGAGCAGTACTTC. V usage is TRBV28 and J usage is TRBJ2-7, with 11 bases that match TRBD2. After removal of 5 bases from V and 5 bases from J, the junction contained 14 bases not matched to a gene. This CDR3 is built from 17 residues. Germline lookup yields CDR1 MDHEN and CDR2 SYDVKM.

The chain joins TRBV2 to TRBJ2-3; 7 bases agree with TRBD2. There are 17 residues in the CDR3. The germline gives CDR1 SNHLY, CDR2 FYNNEI. J was trimmed by 1 base and V by 5 bases; bases with no gene match: 12. The CDR3 here is CASSTRKTSPRTDTQYF. In nucleotides, the CDR3 is TGTGCCAGCAGTACGAGAAAGACTAGCCCCCGCACAGATACGCAGTATTTT.

This clone was observed once. The chain couples TRBV6-7 to TRBJ2-3; 8 bases match TRBD2. TRBV6-7 is flagged as an ORF with uncertain function. CDR3 length: 18 residues. Trimming took 5 bases from V and 3 from J; bases not matched to a gene: 16. CDR3 sequence (DNA): TGTGCCAGCAGTCAAAACCAAGGCGGGGGGCGAGGGACAGATACGCAGTATTTT. This gives the protein CASSQNQGGGRGTDTQYF.

The count of this clone is one. V and J are TRBV27 and TRBJ2-3; no clear D. The CDR3 sequence is 12 residues long. The V end was cut by 4 bases, the J end by 4 bases, with 6 bases between. Germline-derived CDR1 and CDR2 are MNHEY and SMNVEV (reference sequence). The CDR3 spells CASSSAADTQYF. CDR3 coding DNA: TGTGCCAGCAGTTCCGCAGCAGATACGCAGTATTTT.

The chain links TRBV7-9 to TRBJ1-3; 7 bases fit TRBD1. Germline assignment: CDR1 SEHNR and CDR2 FQNEAQ (reference sequence). The CDR3 covers 15 residues. Trimming took 5 bases from V and 0 from J; bases not matched to a gene: 4. This CDR3 is CASSPRGVSGNTIYF. In nucleotides, the CDR3 is TGTGCCAGCAGCCCCAGGGGGGTCTCTGGAAACACCATATATTTT. Variable domain in full (rest from reference TRBV7-9 and TRBJ1-3): DTGVSQNPRHKITKRGQNVTFRCDPISEHNRLYWYRQTLGQGPEFLTYFQNEAQLEKSRLLSDRFSAERPKGSFSTLEIQRTEQGDSAMYLCASSPRGVSGNTIYFGEGSWLTVV.